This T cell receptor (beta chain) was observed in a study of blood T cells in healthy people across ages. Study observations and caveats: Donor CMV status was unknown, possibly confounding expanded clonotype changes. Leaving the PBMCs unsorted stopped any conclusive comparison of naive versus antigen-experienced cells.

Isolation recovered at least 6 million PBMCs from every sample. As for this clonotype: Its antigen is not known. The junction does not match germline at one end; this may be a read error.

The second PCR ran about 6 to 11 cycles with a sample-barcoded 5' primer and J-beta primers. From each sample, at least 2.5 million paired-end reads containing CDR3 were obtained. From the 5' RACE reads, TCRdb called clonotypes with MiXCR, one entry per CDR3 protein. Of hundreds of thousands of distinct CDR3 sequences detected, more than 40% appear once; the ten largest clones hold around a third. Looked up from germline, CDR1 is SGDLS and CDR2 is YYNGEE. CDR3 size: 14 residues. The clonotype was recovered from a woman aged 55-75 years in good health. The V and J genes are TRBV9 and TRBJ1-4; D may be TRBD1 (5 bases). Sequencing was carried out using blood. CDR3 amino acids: CASTAGTSNKKLFF. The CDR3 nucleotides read TGTGCCAGCACCGCAGGGACCTCTAATAAAAAACTGTTTTTT. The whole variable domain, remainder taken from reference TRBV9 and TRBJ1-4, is DSGVTQTPKHLITATGQRVTLRCSPRSGDLSVYWYQQSLDQGLQFLIQYYNGEERAKGNILERFSAQQFPDLHSELNLSSLELGDSALYFCASTAGTSNKKLFFGSGTQLSVL.